These 29 T cell receptor beta chains came from one sample sequenced in a study of human T cells and chemical hapten exposure. Time point indicated: patch test 1, 2 weeks after DPC sensitization. Treatment denoted: therapeutic diphenylcyclopropenone sensitization with weekly scalp DPC. TCRdb ran MiXCR on the RACE reads and lists one entry per CDR3 protein. The data show some 87,000 distinct CDR3 sequences, 10% seen once. The sequencing here drew on whole blood, taken in connection with sensitization to the hapten diphenylcyclopropenone (DPC). These receptors came from a woman between 50 and 59 years old with alopecia areata. Some clones in this sample may be carry-over from other donors' samples.

There are many counts of this clonotype. This rearrangement joins TRBV11-2 to TRBJ2-2; 7 bases line up with TRBD2. CDR3 size: 16 residues. The germline V gene encodes CDR1 SGHAT and CDR2 FQNNGV. After removal of 2 bases from V and 7 bases from J, the junction contained 10 bases not matched to a gene. This chain's CDR3 is CASSLKGGPNDGELFF. CDR3 coding DNA: TGTGCCAGCAGCTTAAAGGGAGGGCCCAATGACGGGGAGCTGTTTTTT. Complete variable domain (other parts from reference TRBV11-2 and TRBJ2-2): EAGVAQSPRYKIIEKRQSVAFWCNPISGHATLYWYQQILGQGPKLLIQFQNNGVVDDSQLPKDRFSAERLKGVDSTLKIQPAKLEDSAVYLCASSLKGGPNDGELFFGEGSRLTVL.

The chain couples TRBV7-8 to TRBJ1-1, with D unresolved. CDR3 length equals 14 residues. Per germline, CDR1 SGHVS and CDR2 FQNEAQ. V lost 4 bases, J lost 0 bases, and 9 bases lay in between. CDR3 bases: TGTGCCAGCAGCTCACAGACGGTGAACACTGAAGCTTTCTTT. The encoded protein is CASSSQTVNTEAFF.

The rearrangement links TRBV11-3 to TRBJ1-3, with 9 positions matching TRBD1. The CDR3 length is 19 residues. The V gene end was trimmed by 2 bases and the J gene end by 10 bases; junction bases not matched to a gene: 21. Germline values: CDR1 SGHNT, CDR2 YENEEA. The chain's CDR3 is CASSLKLRNSGTGRRTIYF. The CDR3 coding sequence is TGTGCCAGCAGCTTAAAGCTACGGAACTCCGGGACAGGGAGAAGGACCATATATTTT.

In its sample, this clonotype was seen many times. The chain employs TRBV23-1 and TRBJ2-3, with unresolved D. TRBV23-1 is an ORF, with its function uncertain. This CDR3 region has 13 residues. Trimming shortened V by 3 bases and J by 0 bases, and 4 bases separated the two germline ends. The DNA for the CDR3 is TGCGCCAGCAGTCAGGGCAGCACAGATACGCAGTATTTT. It specifies CASSQGSTDTQYF.

This chain links TRBV5-6 with TRBJ1-1; no reliable D call. The V gene's germline CDR1 is SGHDT and CDR2 YYEEEE. V shed 4 bases and J shed 5 bases, with 12 bases lying between them. The CDR3 contains 13 residues. This CDR3 is CASSPTDGTEAFF. CDR3 nucleotide sequence: TGTGCCAGCAGCCCCACCGATGGGACTGAAGCTTTCTTT.

In its sample, this clonotype was seen a few times. The chain employs TRBV10-2 and TRBJ2-1; 10 nucleotides agree with TRBD2. After removal of 1 base from V and 8 bases from J, the junction contained 14 bases not matched to a gene. Per germline, CDR1 WSHSY and CDR2 SAAADI. There are 18 residues in the CDR3. The CDR3 protein is CASSEWGGTSAYPDEQFF. In DNA, the CDR3 is TGCGCCAGCAGTGAGTGGGGGGGGACTAGCGCCTACCCCGATGAGCAGTTCTTC.

The CDR3 nucleotides are TGTGCCAGCAGCGCGACAACTGGGCCCAATACGCAGTATTTT. Translating it yields CASSATTGPNTQYF. The J gene is TRBJ2-3, the V gene TRBV9, with D uncertain. In germline, CDR1 is SGDLS, CDR2 YYNGEE. The CDR3 is made up of 14 amino acids. The V end lost 3 bases, the J end lost 7 bases, and 15 bases lay between the germline ends.

This clonotype was picked up a small number of times. The rearrangement joins TRBV5-1 to TRBJ2-3, with no clear D. In germline, CDR1 is SGHRS, CDR2 YFSETQ. Trimming stripped 6 bases from V and 2 bases from J, with 7 bases between. The CDR3 consists of 12 residues. The DNA for the CDR3 is TGCGCCAGCAAGGGCTCCACAGATACGCAGTATTTT. Translating it yields CASKGSTDTQYF.

This clonotype was seen at least ten times. This chain uses TRBV27 with TRBJ2-2; 7 nucleotides agree with TRBD1. This CDR3 has 15 amino acids. V lost 5 bases to trimming and J lost 2 bases; unmatched junction nucleotides: 5. Germline V gene data show CDR1 as MNHEY and CDR2 as SMNVEV (reference sequence). The CDR3 nucleotides are TGTGCCAGCAGTGTAGACAGGGATAACACCGGGGAGCTGTTTTTT. Its translation is CASSVDRDNTGELFF.

There are a few counts of this clonotype. V gene TRBV11-2 combines with J gene TRBJ1-1, with D tentatively TRBD1 (5 bases). Germline loops: CDR1 SGHAT, CDR2 FQNNGV. Between the trimmed V and J ends, which lost 5 bases and 11 bases, there was a span of 15 bases. CDR3 length: 12 amino acids. CDR3 sequence reads: CASSVVGTVAFF. The CDR3 nucleotides are TGTGCCAGCAGCGTTGTGGGGACGGTGGCTTTCTTT.

This clonotype was observed a handful of times. Here the CDR3 reads CASSSSGAKNIQYF. CDR3 nucleotides: TGTGCCAGCAGCTCCTCAGGGGCCAAAAACATTCAGTACTTC. This rearrangement joins TRBV7-8 to TRBJ2-4; the D gene is possibly TRBD1 (5 bases). Germline V gene sequence: CDR1 SGHVS, CDR2 FQNEAQ. V lost 4 bases, J lost 1 base, and 8 bases lay in between. This CDR3 region has 14 residues.

J is TRBJ2-5 and V is TRBV25-1; 9 bases map to TRBD1. V was pared by 11 bases and J by 3 bases, with 10 bases of the junction left unmatched. CDR1 MGHDK and CDR2 SYGVNS come from the germline V gene. The CDR3 runs to 14 residues. The DNA of the CDR3 is TGTGCCTTGCCCAACAGGGGGCGGGAAGAGACCCAGTACTTC. Translated: CALPNRGREETQYF. The full variable domain, its missing parts supplied by reference TRBV25-1 and TRBJ2-5, is EADIYQTPRYLVIGTGKKITLECSQTMGHDKMYWYQQDPGMELHLIHYSYGVNSTEKGDLSSESTVSRIRTEHFPLTLESARPSHTSQYLCALPNRGREETQYFGPGTRLLVL.

V is TRBV20-1 and J is TRBJ1-1, with D uncertain. Trimming stripped 3 bases from V and 1 base from J, with 6 bases between. Germline V gene lookup returns CDR1 DFQATT and CDR2 SNEGSKA (reference sequence). The CDR3 sequence is 12 residues long. CDR3 residues: CSASGENTEAFF. For the CDR3, the DNA is TGCAGTGCTAGTGGGGAGAACACTGAAGCTTTCTTT.

This clonotype ranks as medium-sized. The chain combines TRBV27 with TRBJ2-7, with D perhaps given as TRBD1 or TRBD2 (5 bases each). This CDR3 has 15 amino acids. Germline V CDR1 and CDR2: MNHEY, SMNVEV (reference sequence). V was clipped by 3 bases and J by 2 bases, with 14 bases between them. The CDR3 DNA follows: TGTGCCAGCAGTTTCGGGGACGGGAAGACCTACGAGCAGTACTTC. Translated, it gives CASSFGDGKTYEQYF.

There are many counts of this clonotype. The V gene is TRBV20-1, the J gene TRBJ1-1, with D uncertain. Germline V CDR1 and CDR2: DFQATT, SNEGSKA (reference sequence). This CDR3 is built from 12 residues. The germline V and J ends were trimmed by 1 base and 4 bases, with 7 bases remaining between them. The CDR3 nucleotides read TGCAGTGCTAGAGGCGCGGTCACTGAAGCTTTCTTT. This encodes CSARGAVTEAFF.

This clonotype showed up many times. The V call is TRBV7-6, the J call TRBJ2-7; D gene uncertain. CDR1 and CDR2 (germline): SGHVS, FNYEAQ. This CDR3 has 12 amino acids. V was pared by 5 bases and J by 0 bases, with 5 bases between. The CDR3 DNA is TGTGCCAGCAGCCCCGCCTCCTACGAGCAGTACTTC. It is translated as CASSPASYEQYF.

This clonotype was seen a few times. The chain combines TRBV6-2 or TRBV6-3 with TRBJ2-2, with 12 bases lining up with TRBD2. Germline assignment: CDR1 MNHEY and CDR2 SVGEGT. This CDR3 comprises 15 residues. Unmatched junction bases numbered 5, after V lost 6 bases and J lost 6 bases. CDR3 sequence reads: CASRSSGRAAGELFF. Here the CDR3 DNA reads TGTGCCAGCAGATCTAGCGGGAGGGCCGCCGGGGAGCTGTTTTTT.

The V and J genes are TRBV6-6 and TRBJ1-1; perhaps TRBD1 as D (6 bases). Trimming cost V 6 bases and J 5 bases, with 16 bases left between them. From germline, CDR1 is MNHNY and CDR2 SVGAGI (reference sequence). This CDR3 region has 14 residues. CDR3: CASSSTTGRTEAFF. CDR3 in DNA: TGTGCCAGCAGCTCGACTACAGGGAGGACTGAAGCTTTCTTT.

This clonotype was detected ten times or more. This chain uses TRBV6-1 with TRBJ2-1; the match to TRBD2 covers 10 bases. The junction had 4 bases not matched to a gene; V was cut back by 1 base and J by 4 bases. The germline V gene encodes CDR1 MNHNS and CDR2 SASEGT. There are 16 residues in the CDR3. This CDR3 reads CASSEEAGGAYNEQFF. CDR3 sequence (DNA): TGTGCCAGCAGTGAAGAAGCGGGAGGGGCATACAATGAGCAGTTCTTC.

At least ten counts were recorded for this clonotype. DNA of the CDR3: TGTGCCAGCACCCAGGGGATAGCGGGAGTCCACGAGCAGTACTTC. Translating gives CASTQGIAGVHEQYF. The genes are TRBV3-1 and TRBJ2-7; 9 bases are a match to TRBD2. The V gene end was trimmed by 7 bases and the J gene end by 5 bases; junction bases not matched to a gene: 12. The CDR3 covers 15 residues. CDR1 and CDR2 from the germline V gene are LGHDT and YNNKEL (reference sequence).

The chain links TRBV20-1 to TRBJ2-2, with TRBD2 identical over 15 bases. The V segment lost 4 bases and the J segment 5 bases; nucleotides outside the gene matches: 5. This CDR3 region has 16 residues. In germline, CDR1 is DFQATT, CDR2 SNEGSKA (reference sequence). The CDR3 DNA is TGCAGTGCTACCGGGACTAGCGGGAGGTTGACCGGGGAGCTGTTTTTT. It yields the protein CSATGTSGRLTGELFF.

This clonotype has just a few counts. The CDR3 sequence: CASSTTGLPYEQYF. CDR3 bases: TGTGCCAGCAGCACGACAGGGCTCCCCTACGAGCAGTACTTC. The chain couples TRBV3-1 to TRBJ2-7; TRBD1 agrees at 7 bases. The trim removed 5 bases at V and 2 bases at J, leaving 6 bases unmatched. The V gene's germline CDR1 is LGHDT and CDR2 YNNKEL (reference sequence). The CDR3 loop spans 14 amino acids.

The V call is TRBV12-3 or TRBV12-4, the J call TRBJ2-2; 8 bases are a match to TRBD1. The CDR3 runs 16 residues. J lost 5 bases, V lost 7 bases, and 12 bases had no gene match. CDR3 DNA: TGTGCCAGCACCAACGTGGGACAGGTCTTGACCGGGGAGCTGTTTTTT. Residues: CASTNVGQVLTGELFF.

This clonotype was counted many times. V usage is TRBV24-1 and J usage is TRBJ1-5; possibly TRBD1 for D (5 bases). V was clipped by 4 bases and J by 0 bases, with 12 bases between them. Germline V lookup: CDR1 KGHDR, CDR2 SFDVKD. This CDR3 has 16 residues. In DNA form, the CDR3 reads TGTGCCACCAGTGAGACGGGACGGATTAGCAATCAGCCCCAGCATTTT. It yields the protein CATSETGRISNQPQHF.

This CDR3 is CASSVGTSGGLQETQYF. Here the CDR3 DNA reads TGTGCCAGCAGCGTAGGTACTAGCGGGGGCCTCCAAGAGACCCAGTACTTC. V gene TRBV9 combines with J gene TRBJ2-5; TRBD2 matches 11 bases. The CDR3 runs 17 residues. Losses at the gene ends were 0 bases for V and 1 base for J; bases not matched to a gene: 5. Germline V gives CDR1 SGDLS, CDR2 YYNGEE.

This clonotype was counted ten times or more. This chain links TRBV11-2 with TRBJ2-2; D is unresolved. The CDR3 runs to 12 residues. V gave up 4 bases and J gave up 5 bases, with 5 bases separating them. The germline V gene encodes CDR1 SGHAT and CDR2 FQNNGV. CDR3 sequence (DNA): TGTGCCAGCAGCTCGATGACCGGGGAGCTGTTTTTT. It codes for CASSSMTGELFF.

This chain joins TRBV5-4 and TRBJ1-6; 8 nucleotides line up with TRBD1. The CDR3 covers 15 residues. After removal of 3 bases from V and 8 bases from J, the junction contained 7 bases not matched to a gene. The germline V gene encodes CDR1 SGHNT and CDR2 YYREEE (reference sequence). This CDR3 is CASSSADRGDSPLHF. In DNA form, the CDR3 reads TGTGCCAGCAGCTCCGCAGACAGGGGAGATTCACCCCTCCACTTT.

This clonotype was seen repeatedly, ten times or more. The CDR3 DNA is TGTGCCAGCAAAGAGGGGCAGGTCATCGAGACCCAGTACTTC. Protein sequence: CASKEGQVIETQYF. This chain joins TRBV28 and TRBJ2-5; D could derive from TRBD1 or TRBD2 (5 bases each). V was shortened by 7 bases and J by 5 bases, with 17 bases between the two germline ends. The CDR3 covers 14 residues. The V gene's germline CDR1 is MDHEN and CDR2 SYDVKM.

V is TRBV10-3 and J is TRBJ1-1; TRBD1 might be the D (6 bases). The CDR3 covers 13 residues. Germline assignment: CDR1 ENHRY and CDR2 SYGVKD. The V end lost 4 bases, the J end lost 1 base, and 7 bases lay between the germline ends. CDR3 region: CAISAGQNTEAFF. The CDR3, as DNA: TGTGCCATCAGTGCGGGACAGAACACTGAAGCTTTCTTT.